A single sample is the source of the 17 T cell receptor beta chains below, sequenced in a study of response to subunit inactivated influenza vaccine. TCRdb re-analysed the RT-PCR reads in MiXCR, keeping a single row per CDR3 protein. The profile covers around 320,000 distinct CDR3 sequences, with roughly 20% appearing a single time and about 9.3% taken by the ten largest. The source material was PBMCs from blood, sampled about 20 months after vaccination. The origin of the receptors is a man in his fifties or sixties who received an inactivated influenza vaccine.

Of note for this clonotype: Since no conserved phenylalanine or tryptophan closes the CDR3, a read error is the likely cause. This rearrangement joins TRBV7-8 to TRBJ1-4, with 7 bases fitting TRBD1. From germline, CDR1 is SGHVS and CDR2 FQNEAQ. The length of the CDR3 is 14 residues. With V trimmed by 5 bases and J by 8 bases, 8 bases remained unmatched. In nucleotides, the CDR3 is TGTGCCAGCAGCCAACAGGGGCCCTCGGAAAAACTGTTTGTT. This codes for CASSQQGPSEKLFV.

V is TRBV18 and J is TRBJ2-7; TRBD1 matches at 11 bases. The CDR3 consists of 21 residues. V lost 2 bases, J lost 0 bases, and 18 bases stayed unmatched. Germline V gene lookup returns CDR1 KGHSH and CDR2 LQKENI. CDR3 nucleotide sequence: TGTGCCAGCTCACCAGGGACAGGGGGAGTCCTTCCGGGAGGGCCCTCCTACGAGCAGTACTTC. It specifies CASSPGTGGVLPGGPSYEQYF.

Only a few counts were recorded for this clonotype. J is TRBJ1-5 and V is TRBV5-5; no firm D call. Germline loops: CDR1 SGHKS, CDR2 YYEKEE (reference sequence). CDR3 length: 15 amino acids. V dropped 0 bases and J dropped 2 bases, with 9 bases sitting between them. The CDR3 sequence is CASSLVLGRNQPQHF. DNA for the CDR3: TGTGCCAGCAGCTTGGTGTTGGGCCGCAATCAGCCCCAGCATTTT.

The CDR3 DNA follows: TGCACCCCCCGCGAGGGACAGGCGAATTCACCCCTCCACTTT. Encoded protein: CTPREGQANSPLHF. The J gene is TRBJ1-6, the V gene TRBV20-1; TRBD1 agrees at 8 bases. Germline V gene sequence: CDR1 DFQATT, CDR2 SNEGSKA (reference sequence). The CDR3 consists of 14 residues.

The CDR3: CASSSGADTGELFF. CDR3 sequence (DNA): TGTGCTAGTAGCAGTGGGGCGGACACCGGGGAGCTGTTTTTT. The gene calls are TRBV12-3 or TRBV12-4 and TRBJ2-2, with a tentative D call TRBD1 (5 bases). This CDR3 spans 14 amino acids.

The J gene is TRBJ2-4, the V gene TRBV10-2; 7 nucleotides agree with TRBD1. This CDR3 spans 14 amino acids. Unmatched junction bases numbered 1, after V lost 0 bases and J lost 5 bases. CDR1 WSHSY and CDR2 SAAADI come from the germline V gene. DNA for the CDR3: TGCGCCAGCAGTGAGTCCGGGACAGAAAACATTCAGTACTTC. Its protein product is CASSESGTENIQYF.

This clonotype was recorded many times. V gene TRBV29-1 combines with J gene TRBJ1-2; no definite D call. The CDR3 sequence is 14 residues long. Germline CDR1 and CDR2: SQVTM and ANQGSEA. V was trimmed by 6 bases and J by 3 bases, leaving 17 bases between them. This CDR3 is CSVAPRQGDYGYTF. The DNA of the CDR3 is TGCAGCGTGGCACCCAGGCAAGGCGACTATGGCTACACCTTC.

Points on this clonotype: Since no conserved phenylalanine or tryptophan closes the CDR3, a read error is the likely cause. CDR3 sequence: CASSNRFLTGELFS. As DNA, the CDR3 is TGTGCCAGCAGTAACAGATTTCTAACCGGGGAGCTGTTTTCT. This chain links TRBV6-5 with TRBJ2-2; D gene unclear. Germline values: CDR1 MNHEY, CDR2 SVGAGI. The CDR3 length is 14 residues. V gave up 5 bases and J gave up 5 bases, with 12 bases separating them.

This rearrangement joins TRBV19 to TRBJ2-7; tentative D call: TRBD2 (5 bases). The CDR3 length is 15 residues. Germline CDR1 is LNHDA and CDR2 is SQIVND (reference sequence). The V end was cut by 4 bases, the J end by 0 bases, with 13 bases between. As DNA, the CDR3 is TGTGCCAGTAGTAATGATCCGGGAAGCTCCTACGAGCAGTACTTC. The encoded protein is CASSNDPGSSYEQYF.

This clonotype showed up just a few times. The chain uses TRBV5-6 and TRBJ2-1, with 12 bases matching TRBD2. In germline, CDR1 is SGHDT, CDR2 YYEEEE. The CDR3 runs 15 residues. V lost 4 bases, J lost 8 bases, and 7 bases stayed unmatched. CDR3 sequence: CASSLTSGSWYEQFF. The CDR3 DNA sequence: TGTGCCAGCAGCCTGACTAGCGGGAGTTGGTATGAGCAGTTCTTC.

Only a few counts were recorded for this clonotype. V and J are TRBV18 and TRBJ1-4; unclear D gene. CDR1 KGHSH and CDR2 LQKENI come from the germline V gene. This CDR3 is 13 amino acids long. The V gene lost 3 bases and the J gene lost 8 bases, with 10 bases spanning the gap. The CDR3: CASSPTVLEKLFF. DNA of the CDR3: TGTGCCAGCTCACCCACTGTTCTGGAAAAACTGTTTTTT.

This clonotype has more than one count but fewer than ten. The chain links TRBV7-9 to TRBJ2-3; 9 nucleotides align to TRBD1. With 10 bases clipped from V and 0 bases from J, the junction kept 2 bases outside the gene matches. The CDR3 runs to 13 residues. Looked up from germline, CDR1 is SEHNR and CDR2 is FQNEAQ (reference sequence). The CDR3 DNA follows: TGTGCCACGGACAGGGGAAGCACAGATACGCAGTATTTT. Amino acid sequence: CATDRGSTDTQYF.

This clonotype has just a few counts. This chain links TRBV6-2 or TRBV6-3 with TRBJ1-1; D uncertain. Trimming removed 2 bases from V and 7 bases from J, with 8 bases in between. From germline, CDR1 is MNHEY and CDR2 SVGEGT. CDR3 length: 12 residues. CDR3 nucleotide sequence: TGTGCCAGCAGTTACCGGGCTTTTGAAGCTTTCTTT. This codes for CASSYRAFEAFF.

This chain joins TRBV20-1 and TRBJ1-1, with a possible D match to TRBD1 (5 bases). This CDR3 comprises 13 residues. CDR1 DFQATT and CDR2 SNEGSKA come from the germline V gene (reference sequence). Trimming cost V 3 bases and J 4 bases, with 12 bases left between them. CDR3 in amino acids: CSASRGVTTEAFF. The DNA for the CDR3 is TGCAGTGCTAGTCGAGGGGTAACCACTGAAGCTTTCTTT.

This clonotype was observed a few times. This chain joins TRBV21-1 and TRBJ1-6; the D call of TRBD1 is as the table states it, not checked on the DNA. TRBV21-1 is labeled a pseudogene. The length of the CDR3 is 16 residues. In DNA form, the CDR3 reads TGTGCCAGCAGCAGAGCTAGGGACAGGGGCTTAGACCCCCTCCACTTT. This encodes CASSRARDRGLDPLHF.

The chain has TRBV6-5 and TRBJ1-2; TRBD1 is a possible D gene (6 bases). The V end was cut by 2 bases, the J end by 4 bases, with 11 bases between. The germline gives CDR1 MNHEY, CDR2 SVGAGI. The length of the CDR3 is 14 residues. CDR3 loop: CASSYDSGVYGYTF. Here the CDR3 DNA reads TGTGCCAGCAGTTACGACTCAGGGGTCTATGGCTACACCTTC.

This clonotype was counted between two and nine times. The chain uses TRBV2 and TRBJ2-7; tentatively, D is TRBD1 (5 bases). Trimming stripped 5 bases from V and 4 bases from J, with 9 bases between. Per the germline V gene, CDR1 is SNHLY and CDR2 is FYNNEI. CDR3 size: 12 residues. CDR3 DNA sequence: TGTGCCAGCAGTTCCCAGGGTTACGAGCAGTACTTC. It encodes CASSSQGYEQYF.